These T cell receptor beta chains were read from a single sample in a study of spatial heterogeneity in lung cancer. TCRdb processed the 5' RACE reads anew with MiXCR; each CDR3 protein has one entry. The table lists thousands of distinct CDR3 sequences, about 6% of them singletons. The input for sequencing was lung tumor tissue, taken at surgery. All receptors derive from a female donor with early-stage non-small cell lung cancer. The CDR3 runs from the conserved cysteine through the conserved F or W. Each record gives: J gene, V gene, D gene, clone size, CDR3 DNA, CDR3 protein. A D gene is named only where the DNA matches it firmly. Each size is once, few, many, or a class for an expanded clone.

J gene: TRBJ1-5
V gene: TRBV18
D gene: .
clone size: many
CDR3 DNA: TGTGCCAGCTCACCGCGGGTCTCTCAGCCCCAGCATTTT
CDR3 protein: CASSPRVSQPQHF

J gene: TRBJ1-1
V gene: TRBV20-1
D gene: TRBD1
clone size: few
CDR3 DNA: TGCAGTGCTAGAATGACAGGGGAGAGGGCTGAAGCTTTCTTT
CDR3 protein: CSARMTGERAEAFF

J gene: TRBJ2-1
V gene: TRBV2
D gene: .
clone size: many
CDR3 DNA: TGTGCCAGCAGTGAGCAACTATCCTACAATGAGCAGTTCTTC
CDR3 protein: CASSEQLSYNEQFF

J gene: TRBJ2-7
V gene: TRBV6-2/TRBV6-3
D gene: .
clone size: few
CDR3 DNA: TGTGCCACCCAGTCTTGGAAGTACGAGCAGTACTTC
CDR3 protein: CATQSWKYEQYF

J gene: TRBJ2-7
V gene: TRBV12-3/TRBV12-4
D gene: .
clone size: many
CDR3 DNA: TGTGCCAGCACCCTAGGGGGCTACGAGCAGTACTTC
CDR3 protein: CASTLGGYEQYF

J gene: TRBJ2-1
V gene: TRBV5-6
D gene: .
clone size: many
CDR3 DNA: TGTGCCAGCAGCGAAGGACTTAGCGGATTCAATGAGCAGTTCTTC
CDR3 protein: CASSEGLSGFNEQFF

J gene: TRBJ2-7
V gene: TRBV2
D gene: .
clone size: many
CDR3 DNA: TGTGCCAGCAGACCCGAAATGGGCGAGCAGTACTTC
CDR3 protein: CASRPEMGEQYF

J gene: TRBJ2-7
V gene: TRBV19
D gene: .
clone size: many
CDR3 DNA: TGTGCCAGCACCTTATCGGAGGGCCCCTACGAGCAGTACTTC
CDR3 protein: CASTLSEGPYEQYF

J gene: TRBJ2-7
V gene: TRBV7-9
D gene: TRBD1
clone size: many
CDR3 DNA: TGTGCCAGCAGCTTTACATTGGGACAGGGCCTCGGCGAGCAGTACTTC
CDR3 protein: CASSFTLGQGLGEQYF

J gene: TRBJ2-1
V gene: TRBV4-3
D gene: TRBD2
clone size: many
CDR3 DNA: TGCGCCAGCAGCCAAGGGACTAGCGGCTACAATGAGCAGTTCTTC
CDR3 protein: CASSQGTSGYNEQFF

J gene: TRBJ2-7
V gene: TRBV30
D gene: TRBD2
clone size: few
CDR3 DNA: TGTGCCTCCCGGACTAGCGGTACCTACGAGCAGTACTTC
CDR3 protein: CASRTSGTYEQYF